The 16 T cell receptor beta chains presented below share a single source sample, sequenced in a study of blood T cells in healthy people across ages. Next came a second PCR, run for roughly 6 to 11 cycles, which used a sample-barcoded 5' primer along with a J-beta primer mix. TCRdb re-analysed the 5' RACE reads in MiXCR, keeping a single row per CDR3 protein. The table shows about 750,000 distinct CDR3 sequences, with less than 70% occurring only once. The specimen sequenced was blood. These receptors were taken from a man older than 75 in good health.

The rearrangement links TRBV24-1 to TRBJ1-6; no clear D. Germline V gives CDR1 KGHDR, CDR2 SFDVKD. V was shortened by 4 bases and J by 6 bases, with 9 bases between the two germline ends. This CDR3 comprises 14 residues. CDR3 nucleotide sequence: TGTGCCACCAGTGAGAGTTTCTTTAATTCACCCCTCCACTTT. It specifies CATSESFFNSPLHF.

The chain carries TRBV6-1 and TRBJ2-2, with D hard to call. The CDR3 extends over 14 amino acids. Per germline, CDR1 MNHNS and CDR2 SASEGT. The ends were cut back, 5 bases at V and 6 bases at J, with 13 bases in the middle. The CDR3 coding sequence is TGTGCCAGCAGTACCACAGCTTCGGCCGGGGAGCTGTTTTTT. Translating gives CASSTTASAGELFF.

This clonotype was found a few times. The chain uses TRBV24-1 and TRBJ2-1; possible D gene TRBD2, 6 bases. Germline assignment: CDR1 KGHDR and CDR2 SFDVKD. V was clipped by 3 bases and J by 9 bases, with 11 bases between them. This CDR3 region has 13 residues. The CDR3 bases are TGTGCCACCAGTGATCCGGAGGGAGGTGAGCAGTTCTTC. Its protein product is CATSDPEGGEQFF.

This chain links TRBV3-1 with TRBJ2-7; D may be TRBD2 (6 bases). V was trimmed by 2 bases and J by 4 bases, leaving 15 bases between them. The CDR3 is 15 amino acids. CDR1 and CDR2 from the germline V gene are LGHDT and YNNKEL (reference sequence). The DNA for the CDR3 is TGTGCCAGCAGCCAACCCGCCCGGGCGGGGTACGAGCAGTACTTC. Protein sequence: CASSQPARAGYEQYF.

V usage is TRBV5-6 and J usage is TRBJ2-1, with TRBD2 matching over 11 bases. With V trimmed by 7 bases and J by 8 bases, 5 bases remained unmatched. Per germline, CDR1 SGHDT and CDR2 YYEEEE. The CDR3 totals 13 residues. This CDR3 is CASRLGLADEQFF. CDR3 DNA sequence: TGTGCCAGCCGCCTGGGACTAGCGGATGAGCAGTTCTTC. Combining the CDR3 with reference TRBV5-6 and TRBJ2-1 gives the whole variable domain DAGVTQSPTHLIKTRGQQVTLRCSPKSGHDTVSWYQQALGQGPQFIFQYYEEEERQRGNFPDRFSGHQFPNYSSELNVNALLLGDSALYLCASRLGLADEQFFGPGTRLTVL.

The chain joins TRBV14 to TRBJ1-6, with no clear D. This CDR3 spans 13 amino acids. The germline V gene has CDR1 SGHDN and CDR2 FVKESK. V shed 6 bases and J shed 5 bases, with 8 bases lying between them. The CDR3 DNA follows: TGTGCCAGCAGGATGGTGGATAATTCACCCCTCCACTTT. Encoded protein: CASRMVDNSPLHF.

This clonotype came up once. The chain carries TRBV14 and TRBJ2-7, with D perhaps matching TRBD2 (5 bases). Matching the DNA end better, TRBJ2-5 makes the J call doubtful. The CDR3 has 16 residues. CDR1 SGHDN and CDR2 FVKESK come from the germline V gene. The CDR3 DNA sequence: TGTGCCAGCAGCCCCCGGATGGGCGCCAGCGGAGAGACCCAGTACTTC. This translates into CASSPRMGASGETQYF.

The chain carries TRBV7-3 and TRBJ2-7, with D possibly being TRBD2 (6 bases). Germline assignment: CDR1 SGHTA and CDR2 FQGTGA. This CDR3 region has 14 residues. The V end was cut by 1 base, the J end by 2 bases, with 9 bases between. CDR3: CASSLRGVPYEQYF. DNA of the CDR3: TGTGCCAGCAGCTTAAGGGGGGTCCCCTACGAGCAGTACTTC.

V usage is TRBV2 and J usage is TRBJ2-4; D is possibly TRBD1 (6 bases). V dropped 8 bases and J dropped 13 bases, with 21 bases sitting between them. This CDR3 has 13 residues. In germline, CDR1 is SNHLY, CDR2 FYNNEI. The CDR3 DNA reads TGTGCCAGCCGACAGGAGGAATACAATGAGCAGTACTTC. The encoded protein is CASRQEEYNEQYF.

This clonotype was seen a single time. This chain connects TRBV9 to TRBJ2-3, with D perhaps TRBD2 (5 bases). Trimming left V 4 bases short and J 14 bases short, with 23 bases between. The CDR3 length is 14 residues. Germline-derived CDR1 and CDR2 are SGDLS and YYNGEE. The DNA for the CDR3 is TGTGCCAGCAGCCGAGGGCAGGCCTCAGGATACGCGTATTTT. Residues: CASSRGQASGYAYF. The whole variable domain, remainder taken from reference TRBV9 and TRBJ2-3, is DSGVTQTPKHLITATGQRVTLRCSPRSGDLSVYWYQQSLDQGLQFLIQYYNGEERAKGNILERFSAQQFPDLHSELNLSSLELGDSALYFCASSRGQASGYAYFGPGTRLTVL.

The CDR3 reads CASSSAAGGAKNIQYF. DNA of the CDR3: TGTGCCAGCAGTTCCGCGGCGGGAGGGGCCAAAAACATTCAGTACTTC. The chain recombines TRBV12-3 or TRBV12-4 with TRBJ2-4; 9 nucleotides line up with TRBD2. CDR3 size: 16 residues. The J segment lost 1 base and the V segment lost 4 bases, leaving 5 bases of the junction unmatched.

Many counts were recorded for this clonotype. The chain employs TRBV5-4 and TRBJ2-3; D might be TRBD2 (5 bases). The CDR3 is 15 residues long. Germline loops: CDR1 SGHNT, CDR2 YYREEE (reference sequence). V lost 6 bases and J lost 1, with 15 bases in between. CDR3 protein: CASNEGGPRTDTQYF. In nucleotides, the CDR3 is TGTGCCAGCAACGAGGGCGGACCACGCACAGATACGCAGTATTTT.

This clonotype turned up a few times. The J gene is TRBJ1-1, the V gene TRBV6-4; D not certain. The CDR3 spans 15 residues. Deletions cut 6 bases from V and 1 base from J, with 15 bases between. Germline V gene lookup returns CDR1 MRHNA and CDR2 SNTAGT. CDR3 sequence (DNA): TGTGCCAGCAGCCTAGTTCCGGGCGCGAACACTGAAGCTTTCTTT. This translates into CASSLVPGANTEAFF.

CDR3 in amino acids: CASSSKGLDEQYF. CDR3 DNA sequence: TGTGCCAGCAGTTCGAAAGGACTAGACGAGCAGTACTTC. This rearrangement joins TRBV7-9 to TRBJ2-7, with 7 bases matching TRBD2. Germline V lookup: CDR1 SEHNR, CDR2 FQNEAQ (reference sequence). Unmatched junction bases numbered 7, after V lost 6 bases and J lost 5 bases. CDR3 size: 13 residues.

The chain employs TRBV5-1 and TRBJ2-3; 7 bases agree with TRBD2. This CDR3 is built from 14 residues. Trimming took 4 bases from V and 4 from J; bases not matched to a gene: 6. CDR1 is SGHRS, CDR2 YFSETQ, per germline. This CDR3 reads CASSRGGSSDTQYF. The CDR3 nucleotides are TGCGCCAGCAGCCGGGGAGGGAGCTCAGATACGCAGTATTTT. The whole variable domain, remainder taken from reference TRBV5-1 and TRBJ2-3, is KAGVTQTPRYLIKTRGQQVTLSCSPISGHRSVSWYQQTPGQGLQFLFEYFSETQRNKGNFPGRFSGRQFSNSRSEMNVSTLELGDSALYLCASSRGGSSDTQYFGPGTRLTVL.

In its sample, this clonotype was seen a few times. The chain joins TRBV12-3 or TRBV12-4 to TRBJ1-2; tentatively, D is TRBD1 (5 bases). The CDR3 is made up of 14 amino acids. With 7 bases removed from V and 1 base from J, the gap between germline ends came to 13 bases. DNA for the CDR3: TGTGCCAGCACTAAGACAGATATTAACTATGGCTACACCTTC. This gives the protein CASTKTDINYGYTF.